This T cell receptor (beta chain) originates from a study of shared clonotypes between healthy human individuals (TCRdb year 2020). Turning to the overall study: The cohort included a few men and two women between 18 and 49 years of age. For each donor, CD4 naive and CD4 memory were each run on three plates, CD8 naive on two plates, and CD8 memory on one plate. The study deeply sequenced blood TCR repertoires of about 5 healthy adults to estimate repertoire size and the extent of clonotype sharing between individuals. To increase sequencing depth and limit assay-specific biases, TCR repertoire library preparation and sequencing were carried out by different laboratories using diverse techniques. Leukapheresis yielded between about 0.9 and 9.5 billion PBMCs per donor.

What the study reported, not specific to this receptor: Because the study included a small number of donors, the genetic and exposure-history diversity represented was limited. Around 5% of naive CD4, roughly 3.5% of naive CD8, 2.3% of memory CD4, and more than 0.35% of memory CD8 clonotypes were shared across a few donors. Sampling was restricted to blood, and TCR repertoires in tissues likely differ from the TCR repertoires found in blood. Incomplete sequencing was indicated by rarefaction of sorted-subset datasets, despite the large sequencing depth. Naive subsets generally had larger estimated clonotype richness than memory subsets did. Pairwise subsampling led to the expectation that sequencing depth would affect the degree of clonotype sharing among donors. Clonotypes shared by all four sorted-subset donors showed higher generation probabilities than non-shared clonotypes.

The donors were healthy, HIV-negative adults who had no recently reported acute infections or vaccinations. Every donor was a Caucasian adult residing in Nashville, Tennessee, USA. Magnetic negative selection was used to enrich CD4+ T cells, after which naive cells were positively selected on CD45RA and the negative fraction became the memory subset. Blood was obtained by leukapheresis, after which PBMCs were separated by Ficoll-Histopaque density gradient centrifugation and cryopreserved in liquid nitrogen vapor phase. Analytical flow cytometry was used to check the purity and quantity of every magnetically sorted T cell population. Each sorted fraction had its genomic DNA isolated and then quantified by UV absorbance on a Nanodrop 2000c. Using the deep immunoSEQ assay, TCR CDR3 regions were amplified from genomic DNA by multiplex PCR. Extracted genomic DNA from each cell subset was distributed evenly across all wells of several immunoSEQ 96-well plates, and each plate was treated as a replicate. For sorted subsets, roughly 0.2 ug genomic DNA, equal to tens of thousands of T cell genomes, was loaded into each replicate PCR. Purified libraries were measured with a Qubit 3.0 fluorometer, size-checked on a Bioanalyzer 2100, and measured again with the KAPA Library Quantification kit. Each immunoSEQ 96-well plate was sequenced on its own single-read 150-cycle Illumina NextSeq 550 flow cell. In the source study's methods: Because the immunoSEQ output included only junctional sequences and no quality scores, the filtering could not be the same as the filtering used for full-length reads. To assign V/J genes and CDR3, sequences were annotated against IMGT germline references using PyIR, a Python wrapper for IgBLAST v1.9. Reads with weak V/J assignments (E-value above 1e-6), missing CDR3, stop codons, out-of-frame junctions, or ambiguous translated residues were removed. V3J clonotypes were defined as sequences sharing an identical inferred V gene, J gene, and CDR3 amino acid sequence. Percentage overlap between repertoires was computed as shared unique clonotypes divided by the size of the smaller repertoire. RTK rarefaction, the Chao1 estimator, and Recon v2.1 estimates of unobserved clonotypes were used to assess repertoire richness. Generation probabilities were computed with OLGA for all TCRbeta clonotypes obtained by the gDNA method from four donors. In its TCRdb copy, this immuneACCESS table keeps in-frame sequences only and misses some clones. Where compared with another copy, unresolved V genes explain less than half of these, and the others have no known cause. For V, J and clone size, that table is used; D and trimming come from the DNA. This sample holds millions of clones; 90% to 95% were observed only once. The ten largest clones add up to roughly 0.13% of the sample.

The CDR3 sequence holds 14 residues, the cysteine and phenylalanine included. CDR1 and CDR2 (KGHSH, LQKENI) derive from the germline V gene. To note about this clone: No antigen is known for it. The DNA is omitted, as the CDR3 cannot be located on it reliably, and the CDR3 follows TCRdb's listing.

The sequenced sample was naive CD4+ T cells sorted from blood. Taken with the paper, the label for cell subset or site translates to: CD45RA+ positively selected. The TCR sequence derives from a man between 18 and 35 years old in good health. The chain uses TRBV18 and TRBJ1-1. The encoded CDR3 is CASSPSVPNTEAFF.